This TCR beta chain was sequenced for a study of blood T cells in healthy people across ages. A second PCR, run for about 7 to 11 cycles, used a sample-barcoded 5' primer plus a J-beta primer mix. MiXCR, applied by TCRdb to the 5' RACE reads, yields one record per CDR3 protein. Among some 1 million distinct CDR3 sequences listed, around 43% were seen once. The sequenced sample was blood. This TCR derives from a woman aged 55 to 70 in good health.

Here the CDR3 DNA reads TGTGCCAGCAGCTTATTGAAGGCAGAGGATTCACCCCTCCACTTT. It encodes CASSLLKAEDSPLHF. The V call is TRBV7-6, the J call TRBJ1-6; D remains ambiguous. The CDR3 spans 15 residues. V was clipped by 2 bases and J by 8 bases, with 13 bases between them. Germline CDR1 reads SGHVS; CDR2 reads FNYEAQ.